This TCR beta chain was observed in a study of cytomegalovirus exposure and HLA in healthy donors. The germline CDR1 and CDR2 sequences are SQVTM and ANQGSEA. Trimming removed 5 bases from V and 2 bases from J, with 9 bases in between. The CDR3 length is 12 residues. Use of 60 Vbeta and 13 Jbeta primers characterized the PCR. The protocol was immunoSEQ multiplex PCR, while the TCRdb copy is restricted to in-frame clones and leaves out a portion. The sample holds around 95,000 clones, about 80% seen once. Sample: PBMCs. The V call is TRBV29-1, the J call TRBJ2-5; D ambiguous. The receptor's source is a man under 40 in good health and CMV-seropositive. CDR3 sequence: CSVQVTQETQYF. The CDR3 DNA follows: TGCAGCGTTCAAGTGACACAAGAGACCCAGTACTTC.